This entry is about one TCR beta chain. Its antigen remains undetermined. No much larger clone exists at a distance of one base, and base qualities are not known. Per the germline V gene, SGDLS is the CDR1 and YYNGEE is the CDR2. The CDR3 has 16 amino acids, counting the end cysteine and phenylalanine. Here the CDR3 DNA is all that survives: 48 bases in frame from base 1. Trimming accounts for 0 bases at V and 7 bases at J, while the number of junction bases matched to no gene is 9. The data are from a study of blood T cell repertoires in COVID-19 (dated by TCRdb to 2018 to 2020). Study-level background: Collaborator samples came from the United States, Italy and Spain and covered acute and convalescent phases of COVID-19. The prospective study material was composed of cDNA or gDNA derived from T cells, B-cell-depleted T cells, or PBMCs. Deeply sampled blood TCRbeta repertoires from subjects exposed to, actively infected with, or recovered from COVID-19 were included in the dataset. A freely available public database, intended as a resource for researchers studying the immune response to SARS-CoV-2, is where the repertoires were released. Samples came from the ongoing ImmuneRACE study (first 160 participants) plus 1,254 subjects from 6 global collaborators. Sample metadata almost always included a de-identified subject ID, COVID-19 status, age in years and sex. Where available, HLA class I and class II types were taken from metadata supplied by the sample provider and were not determined by assay-based typing. The full study reports these points: The amount of clinical and demographic metadata varied by source and participant and was provided uncurated.

The immunoSEQ Assay, a bias-controlled multiplex PCR, was used to amplify TCRbeta CDR3 regions from genomic DNA. Under the source paper's analysis protocol: The number of nucleated cells in each sample was estimated by amplification of reference gene primers within the assay. Sequence reads were collapsed and filtered to measure the absolute abundance of every unique TCRbeta CDR3 rearrangement. For each sample, productive Simpson clonality was calculated as the square root of Simpson's diversity index across productive rearrangements. Held by TCRdb, this immuneACCESS table contains in-frame sequences only and omits some clones. Under half of the omission traces to an unresolved V gene where checked; the cause of the rest is unknown. V and J calls and clone size are those listed in that table; D and trimming were worked out from the DNA. The sample table contains under 500,000 clones; only one count was recorded for approximately 90% of them. The ten largest clones represent roughly 4% of the sample.

Each collaborating institution followed its own protocols to collect whole blood in K2EDTA tubes. For TCRbeta analysis, collaborators shipped samples in one of three forms: frozen whole blood, isolated PBMCs, or DNA extracted from either of those sample types. This TCR was recovered from a woman in her 30s with acute or convalescent COVID-19. The rearranged segments are TRBV9 and TRBJ1-3; TRBD1 agrees with 8 junctional bases. Material: peripheral blood. The CDR3 in this case is CASSVGLDRGGNTIYF. The nucleotide sequence is TGTGCCAGCAGCGTAGGTCTAGACAGGGGCGGGAACACCATATATTTT.